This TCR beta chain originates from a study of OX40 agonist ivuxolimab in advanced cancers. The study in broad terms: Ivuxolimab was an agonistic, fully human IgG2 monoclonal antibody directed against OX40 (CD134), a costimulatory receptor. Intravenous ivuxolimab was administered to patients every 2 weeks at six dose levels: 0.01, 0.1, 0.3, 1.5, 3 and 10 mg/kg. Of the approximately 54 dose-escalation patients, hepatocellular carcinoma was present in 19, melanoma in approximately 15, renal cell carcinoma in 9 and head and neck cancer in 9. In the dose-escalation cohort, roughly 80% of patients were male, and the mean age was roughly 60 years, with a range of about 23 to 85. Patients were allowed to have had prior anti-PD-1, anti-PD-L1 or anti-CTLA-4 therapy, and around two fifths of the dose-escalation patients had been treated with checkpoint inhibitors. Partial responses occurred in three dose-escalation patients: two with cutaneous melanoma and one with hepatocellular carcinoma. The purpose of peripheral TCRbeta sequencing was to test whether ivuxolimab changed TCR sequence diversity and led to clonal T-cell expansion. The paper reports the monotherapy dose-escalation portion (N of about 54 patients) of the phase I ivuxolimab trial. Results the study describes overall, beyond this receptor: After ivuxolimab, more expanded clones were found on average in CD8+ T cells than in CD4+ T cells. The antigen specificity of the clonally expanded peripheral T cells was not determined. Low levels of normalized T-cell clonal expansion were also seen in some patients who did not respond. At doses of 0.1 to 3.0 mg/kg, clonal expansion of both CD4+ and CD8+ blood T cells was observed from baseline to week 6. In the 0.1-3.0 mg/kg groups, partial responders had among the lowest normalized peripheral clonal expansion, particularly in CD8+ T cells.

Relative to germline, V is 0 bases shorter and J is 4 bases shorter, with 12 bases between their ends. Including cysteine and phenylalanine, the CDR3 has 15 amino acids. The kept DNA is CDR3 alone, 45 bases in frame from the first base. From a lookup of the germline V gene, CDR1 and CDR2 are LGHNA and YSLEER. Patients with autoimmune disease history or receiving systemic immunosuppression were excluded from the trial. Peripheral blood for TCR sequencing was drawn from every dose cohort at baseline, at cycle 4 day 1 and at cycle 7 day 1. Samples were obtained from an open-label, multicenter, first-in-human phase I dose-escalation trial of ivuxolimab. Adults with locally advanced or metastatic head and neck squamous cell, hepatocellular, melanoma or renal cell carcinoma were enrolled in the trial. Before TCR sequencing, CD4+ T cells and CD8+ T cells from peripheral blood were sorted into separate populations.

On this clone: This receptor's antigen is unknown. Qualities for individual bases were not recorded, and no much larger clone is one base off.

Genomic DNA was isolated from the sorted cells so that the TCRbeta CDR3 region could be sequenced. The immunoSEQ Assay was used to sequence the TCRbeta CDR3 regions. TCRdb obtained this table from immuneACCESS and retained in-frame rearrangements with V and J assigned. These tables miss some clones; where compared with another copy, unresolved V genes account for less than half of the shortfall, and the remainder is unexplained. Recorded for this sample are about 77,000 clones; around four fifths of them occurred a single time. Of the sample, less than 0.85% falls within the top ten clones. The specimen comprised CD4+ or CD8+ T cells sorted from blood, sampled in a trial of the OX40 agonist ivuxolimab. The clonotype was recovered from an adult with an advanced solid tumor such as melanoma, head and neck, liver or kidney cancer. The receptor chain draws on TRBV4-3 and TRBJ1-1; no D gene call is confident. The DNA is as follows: TGCGCCAGCAGCCAAGAAAGCGGGGTAGGCACTGAAGCTTTCTTT. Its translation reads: CASSQESGVGTEAFF.